This T cell receptor beta chain was found in a study of OX40 agonist ivuxolimab in advanced cancers. The CDR3 has 15 amino acids. Trimming cost V 1 base and J 4 bases; bases outside gene matches: 4. The germline gives CDR1 SGHVS, CDR2 FQNEAQ. Of note for this clone: The antigen is unknown.

The repertoire was sequenced with immunoSEQ multiplex PCR; TCRdb's copy has only in-frame clones and lacks some. The table has about 68,000 clones, roughly 83% seen once; the top ten hold under 1.5%. General study findings and limits: Some of the nonresponding patients also showed low levels of normalized T-cell clonal expansion. In CD8+ T cells, expanded clones were on average more numerous than in CD4+.

The sequencing here drew on CD4+ or CD8+ T cells sorted from blood, taken in a trial of the OX40 agonist ivuxolimab. The chain has TRBV7-8 and TRBJ2-3, with 8 bases identical to TRBD2. The clonotype was recovered from an adult with an advanced solid tumor such as melanoma, head and neck, liver or kidney cancer. The CDR3 here is CASSLDGGAADTQYF. The CDR3 region has the DNA TGTGCCAGCAGCTTAGACGGGGGGGCCGCAGATACGCAGTATTTT. Variable domain in full (rest from reference TRBV7-8 and TRBJ2-3): GAGVSQSPRYKVAKRGQDVALRCDPISGHVSLFWYQQALGQGPEFLTYFQNEAQLDKSGLPSDRFFAERPEGSVSTLKIQRTQQEDSAVYLCASSLDGGAADTQYFGPGTRLTVL.